This entry lists 4 T cell receptor beta chains sequenced from one sample in a study of blood T cell repertoires in COVID-19. TCRdb's copy holds only in-frame clones and misses some; the assay was immunoSEQ multiplex PCR. The sample includes 250,000 to 300,000 clones, 88% of them seen just once. Sequenced input: peripheral blood. These receptors originate from a woman aged 40 to 50 who had recovered from COVID-19.

J is TRBJ2-3 and V is TRBV25-1, with 7 bases fitting TRBD2. The germline gives CDR1 MGHDK, CDR2 SYGVNS. The CDR3 loop spans 15 amino acids. The V gene end was trimmed by 5 bases and the J gene end by 2 bases; junction bases not matched to a gene: 7. CDR3 coding DNA: TGTGCCAGCAGTCCCCTAGCGGACTACACAGATACGCAGTATTTT. It codes for CASSPLADYTDTQYF.

CDR3 nucleotide sequence: TGTGCCCCAGCAACCGGGGACTACGAGCAGTACTTC. It yields the protein CAPATGDYEQYF. V gene TRBV27 combines with J gene TRBJ2-7, with D possibly matching TRBD2 (5 bases). This CDR3 comprises 12 residues. Germline CDR1 MNHEY, CDR2 SMNVEV (reference sequence). The ends were cut back, 11 bases at V and 3 bases at J, with 14 bases in the middle.

This clone was seen only a few times. The same CDR3 also results from other DNA sequences found in this sample. The chain combines TRBV3-1 (or the pseudogene TRBV3-2) with TRBJ2-3, with TRBD2 matching 9 bases. The J segment lost 0 bases and the V segment lost 4 bases, leaving 2 bases of the junction unmatched. This CDR3 spans 15 amino acids. The germline gives CDR1 LGHDT, CDR2 YNNKEL (reference sequence). The DNA of the CDR3 is TGTGCCAGCAGCCCTACTAGCGGGAGCACAGATACGCAGTATTTT. It specifies CASSPTSGSTDTQYF.

This chain uses TRBV27 with TRBJ1-1; weak D call: TRBD1 (5 bases). The CDR3 loop spans 13 amino acids. The ends were cut back, 1 base at V and 7 bases at J, with 10 bases in the middle. Germline loops: CDR1 MNHEY, CDR2 SMNVEV (reference sequence). For the CDR3, the DNA is TGTGCCAGCAGTTTATGGGTTCAGGGTGAAGCTTTCTTT. Translated, it gives CASSLWVQGEAFF.